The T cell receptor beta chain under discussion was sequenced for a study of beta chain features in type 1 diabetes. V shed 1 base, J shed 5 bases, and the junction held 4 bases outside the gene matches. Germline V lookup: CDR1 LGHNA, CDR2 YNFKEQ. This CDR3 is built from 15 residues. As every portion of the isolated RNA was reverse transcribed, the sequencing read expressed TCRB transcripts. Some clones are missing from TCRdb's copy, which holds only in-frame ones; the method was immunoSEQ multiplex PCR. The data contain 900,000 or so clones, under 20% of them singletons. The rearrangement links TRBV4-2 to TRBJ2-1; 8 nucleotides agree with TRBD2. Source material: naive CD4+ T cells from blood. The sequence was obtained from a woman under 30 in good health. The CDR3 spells CASSQVGTRNNEQFF. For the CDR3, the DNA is TGTGCCAGCAGCCAAGTAGGGACTAGAAACAATGAGCAGTTCTTC.